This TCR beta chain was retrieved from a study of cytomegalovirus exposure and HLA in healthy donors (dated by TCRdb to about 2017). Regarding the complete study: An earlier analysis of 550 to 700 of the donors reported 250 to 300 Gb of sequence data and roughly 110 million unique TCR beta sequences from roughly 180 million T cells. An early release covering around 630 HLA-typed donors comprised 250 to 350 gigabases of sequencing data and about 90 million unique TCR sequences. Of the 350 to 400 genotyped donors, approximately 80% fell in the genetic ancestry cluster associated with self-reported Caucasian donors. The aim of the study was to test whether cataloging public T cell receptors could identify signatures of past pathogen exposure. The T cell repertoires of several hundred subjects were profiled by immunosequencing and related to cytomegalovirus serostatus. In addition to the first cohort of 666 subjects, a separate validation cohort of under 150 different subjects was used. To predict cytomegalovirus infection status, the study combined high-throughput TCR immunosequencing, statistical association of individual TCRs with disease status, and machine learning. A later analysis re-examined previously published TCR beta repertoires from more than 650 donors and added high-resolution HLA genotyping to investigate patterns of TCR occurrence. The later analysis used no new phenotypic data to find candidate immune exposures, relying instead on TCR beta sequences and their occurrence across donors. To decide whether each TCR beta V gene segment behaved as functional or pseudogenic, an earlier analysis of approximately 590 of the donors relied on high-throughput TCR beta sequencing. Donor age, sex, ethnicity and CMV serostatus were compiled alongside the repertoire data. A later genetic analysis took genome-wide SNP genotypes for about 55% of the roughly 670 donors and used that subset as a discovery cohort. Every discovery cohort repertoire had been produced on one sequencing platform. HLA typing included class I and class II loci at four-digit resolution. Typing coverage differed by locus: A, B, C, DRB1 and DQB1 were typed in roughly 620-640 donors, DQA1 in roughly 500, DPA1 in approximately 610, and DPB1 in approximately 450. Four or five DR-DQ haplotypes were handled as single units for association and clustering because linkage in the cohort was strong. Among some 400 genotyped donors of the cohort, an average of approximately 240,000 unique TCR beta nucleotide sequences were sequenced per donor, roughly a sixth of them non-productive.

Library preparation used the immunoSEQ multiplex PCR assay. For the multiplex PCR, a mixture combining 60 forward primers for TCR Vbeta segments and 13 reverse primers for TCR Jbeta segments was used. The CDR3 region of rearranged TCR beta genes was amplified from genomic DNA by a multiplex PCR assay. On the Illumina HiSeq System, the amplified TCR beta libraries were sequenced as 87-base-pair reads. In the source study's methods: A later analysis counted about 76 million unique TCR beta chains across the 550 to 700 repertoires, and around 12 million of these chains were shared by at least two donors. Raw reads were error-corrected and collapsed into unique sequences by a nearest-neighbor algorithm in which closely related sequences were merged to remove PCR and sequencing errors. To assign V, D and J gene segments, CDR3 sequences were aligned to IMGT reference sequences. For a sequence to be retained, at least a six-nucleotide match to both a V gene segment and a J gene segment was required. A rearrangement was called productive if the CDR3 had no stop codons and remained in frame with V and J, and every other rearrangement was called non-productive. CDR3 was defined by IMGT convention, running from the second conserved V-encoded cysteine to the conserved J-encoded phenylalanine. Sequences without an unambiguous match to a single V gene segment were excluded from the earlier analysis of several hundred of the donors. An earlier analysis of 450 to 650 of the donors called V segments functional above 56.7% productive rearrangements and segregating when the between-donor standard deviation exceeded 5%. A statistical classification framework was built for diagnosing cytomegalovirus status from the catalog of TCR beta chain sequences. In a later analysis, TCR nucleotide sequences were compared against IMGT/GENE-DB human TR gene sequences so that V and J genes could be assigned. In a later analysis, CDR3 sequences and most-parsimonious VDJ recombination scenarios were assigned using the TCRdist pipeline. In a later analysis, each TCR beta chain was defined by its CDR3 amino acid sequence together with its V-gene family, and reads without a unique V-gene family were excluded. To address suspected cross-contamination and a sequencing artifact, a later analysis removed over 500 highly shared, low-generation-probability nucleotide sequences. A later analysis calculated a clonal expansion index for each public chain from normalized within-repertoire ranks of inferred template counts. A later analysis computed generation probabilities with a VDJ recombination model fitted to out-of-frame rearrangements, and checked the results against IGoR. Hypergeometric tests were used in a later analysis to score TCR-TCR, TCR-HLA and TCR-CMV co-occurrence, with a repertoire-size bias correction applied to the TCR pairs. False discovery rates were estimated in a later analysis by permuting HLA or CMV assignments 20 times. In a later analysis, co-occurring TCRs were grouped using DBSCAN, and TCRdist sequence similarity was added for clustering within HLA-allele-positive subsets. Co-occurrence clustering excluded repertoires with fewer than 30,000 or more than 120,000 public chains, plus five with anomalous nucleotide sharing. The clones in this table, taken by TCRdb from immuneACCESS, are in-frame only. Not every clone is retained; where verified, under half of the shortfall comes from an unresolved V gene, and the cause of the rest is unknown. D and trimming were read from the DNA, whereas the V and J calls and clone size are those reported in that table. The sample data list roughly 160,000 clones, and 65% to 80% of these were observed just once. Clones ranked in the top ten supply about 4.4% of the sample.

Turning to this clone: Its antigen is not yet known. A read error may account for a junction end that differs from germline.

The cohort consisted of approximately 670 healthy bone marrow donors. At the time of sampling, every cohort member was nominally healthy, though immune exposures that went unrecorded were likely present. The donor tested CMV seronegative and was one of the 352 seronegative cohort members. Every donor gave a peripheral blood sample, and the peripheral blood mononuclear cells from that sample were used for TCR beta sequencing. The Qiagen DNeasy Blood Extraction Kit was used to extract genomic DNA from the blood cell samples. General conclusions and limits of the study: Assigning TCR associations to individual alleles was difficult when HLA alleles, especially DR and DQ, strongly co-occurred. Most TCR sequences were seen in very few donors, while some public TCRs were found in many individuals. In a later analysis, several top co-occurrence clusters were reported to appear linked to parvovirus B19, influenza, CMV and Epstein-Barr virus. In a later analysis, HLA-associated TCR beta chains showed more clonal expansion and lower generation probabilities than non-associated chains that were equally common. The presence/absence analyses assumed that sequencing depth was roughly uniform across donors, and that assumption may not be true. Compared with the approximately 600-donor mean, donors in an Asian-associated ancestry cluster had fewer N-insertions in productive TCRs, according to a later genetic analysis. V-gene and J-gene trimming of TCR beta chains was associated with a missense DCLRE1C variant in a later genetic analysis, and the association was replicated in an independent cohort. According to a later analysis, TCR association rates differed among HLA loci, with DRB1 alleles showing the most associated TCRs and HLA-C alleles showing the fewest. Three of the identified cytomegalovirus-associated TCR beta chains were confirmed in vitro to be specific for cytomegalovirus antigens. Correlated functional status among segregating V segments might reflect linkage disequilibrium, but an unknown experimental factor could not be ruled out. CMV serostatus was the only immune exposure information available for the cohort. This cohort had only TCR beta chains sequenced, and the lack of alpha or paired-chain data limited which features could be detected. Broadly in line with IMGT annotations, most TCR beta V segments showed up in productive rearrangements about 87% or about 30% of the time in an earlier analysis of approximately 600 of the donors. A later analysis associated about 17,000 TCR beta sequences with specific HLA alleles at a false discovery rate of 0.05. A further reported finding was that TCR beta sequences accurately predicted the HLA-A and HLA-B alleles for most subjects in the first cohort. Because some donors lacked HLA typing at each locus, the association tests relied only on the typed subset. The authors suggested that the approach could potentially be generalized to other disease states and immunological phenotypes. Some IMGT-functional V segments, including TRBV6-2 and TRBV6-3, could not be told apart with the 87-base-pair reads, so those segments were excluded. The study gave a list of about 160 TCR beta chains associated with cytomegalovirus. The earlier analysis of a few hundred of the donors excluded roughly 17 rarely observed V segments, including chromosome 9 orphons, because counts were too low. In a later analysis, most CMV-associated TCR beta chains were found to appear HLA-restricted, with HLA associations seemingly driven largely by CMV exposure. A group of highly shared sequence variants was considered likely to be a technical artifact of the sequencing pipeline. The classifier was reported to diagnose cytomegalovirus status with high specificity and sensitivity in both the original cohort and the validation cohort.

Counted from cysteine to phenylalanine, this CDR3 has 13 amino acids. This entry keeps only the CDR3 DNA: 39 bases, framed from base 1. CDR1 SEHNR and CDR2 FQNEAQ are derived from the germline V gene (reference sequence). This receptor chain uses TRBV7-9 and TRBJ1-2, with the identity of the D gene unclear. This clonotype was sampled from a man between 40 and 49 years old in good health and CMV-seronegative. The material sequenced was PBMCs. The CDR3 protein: CASSLDMGYGYTF. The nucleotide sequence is TGTGCCAGCAGCTTAGATATGGGCTATGGCTATACCTTC.